The rows below give T cell receptor beta chains drawn from one sample of a study of T cells and Merkel cell carcinoma outcomes. Method: immunoSEQ multiplex PCR; TCRdb's copy keeps in-frame clones and lacks some. The sample includes about 9,200 clones, roughly 80% of them seen just once. Specimen: tumor tissue from Merkel cell carcinoma. The receptors shown here come from a human donor with Merkel cell carcinoma. Both conserved end residues are part of each CDR3. The D gene is left open where the match is weak. The size entry is marked missing in some rows and otherwise reads once, few, many or a size class.

abundance | d_gene | j_gene | len | v_gene | CDR3nt | CDR3aa
. | . | TRBJ1-2 | 12 | TRBV28 | TGTGCCAGCAGTTCCTGGACCGGGGGCTACACCTTC | CASSSWTGGYTF
. | . | TRBJ2-3 | 13 | TRBV9 | TGTGCCAGCAGCGTAGCTATTAGTGATACGCAGTATTTT | CASSVAISDTQYF
. | TRBD2 | TRBJ2-1 | 16 | TRBV4-2 | TGTGCCAGCAGCGGACCCGGCAGCGGGGGACCCGGTGAGCAGTTCTTC | CASSGPGSGGPGEQFF
. | TRBD1 | TRBJ1-1 | 13 | TRBV18 | TGTGCCAGCTCACACGACAGGGTGCCTGAAGCTTTCTTT | CASSHDRVPEAFF
. | TRBD1 | TRBJ2-1 | 11 | TRBV7-9 | TGTGCCAGCAGCGCCGGGACAGTCGAGTTCTTC | CASSAGTVEFF
. | . | TRBJ2-7 | 14 | TRBV7-9 | TGTGCCAGCAGCTTAACGGGGGGCTTCATCGAGCAGTACTTC | CASSLTGGFIEQYF
. | TRBD1 | TRBJ1-4 | 14 | TRBV5-1 | TGCGCCAGCAGCTTACAGGGGGCAGGTGAAAAACTGTTTTTT | CASSLQGAGEKLFF
. | TRBD1 | TRBJ2-7 | 13 | TRBV27 | TGTGCCAGCATGGACAGGAGACTCTACGAGCAGTACTTC | CASMDRRLYEQYF
. | . | TRBJ1-2 | 13 | TRBV9 | TGTGCCAGCAGCCCACGCATGGACTATGGCTACACCTTC | CASSPRMDYGYTF
. | . | TRBJ1-5 | 16 | TRBV7-8 | TGTGCCAGCAGCTTATTCGGGAGGGGTAAGGTTCAGCCCCAGCATTTT | CASSLFGRGKVQPQHF
. | . | TRBJ2-7 | 16 | TRBV7-9 | TGTGCCAGCAGCTTCTCCGGGCTCGGGGTGAAGGACGAGCAGTACTTC | CASSFSGLGVKDEQYF
few | TRBD1 | TRBJ1-1 | 13 | TRBV5-1 | TGCGCCAGCAGACGGACAGGGGACACTGAAGCTTTCTTT | CASRRTGDTEAFF
few | . | TRBJ2-5 | 13 | TRBV7-2 | TGTGCCAGCAGCTTAGATTTCCTCGGGACCCAGTACTTC | CASSLDFLGTQYF
few | . | TRBJ1-1 | 13 | TRBV7-2 | TGTGCCAGCAGCGGACCGACGAACACTGAAGCTTTCTTT | CASSGPTNTEAFF
. | TRBD1 | TRBJ2-5 | 14 | TRBV5-1 | TGCGCCAGCAGCCCCGGGACAGGGCAAGAGACCCAGTACTTC | CASSPGTGQETQYF
. | . | TRBJ2-5 | 13 | TRBV4-3 | TGCGCCAGCAGCCGCCAGCTGGGGGAGACCCAGTACTTC | CASSRQLGETQYF
. | . | TRBJ2-7 | 15 | TRBV7-9 | TGTGCCAGCAGCTTAGTAGGAGATCTTCTGTCCGAGCAGTACTTC | CASSLVGDLLSEQYF
. | . | TRBJ2-3 | 14 | TRBV5-6 | TGTGCCAGCAGCTTGGGTCATACCGGCTCTACGCAGTATTTT | CASSLGHTGSTQYF
few | TRBD1 | TRBJ1-2 | 15 | TRBV7-9 | TGTGCCAGCAGCTTAGTAGCAGGGGGTCTGTATGGCTACACCTTC | CASSLVAGGLYGYTF
. | TRBD1 | TRBJ2-3 | 14 | TRBV6-1 | TGTGCCAGCAGTGCCGACAGGGTTAGGGATACGCAGTATTTT | CASSADRVRDTQYF
. | . | TRBJ2-5 | 15 | TRBV7-9 | TGTGCCAGCAGCCGGGCAGGGCGAGATGGAGAGACCCAGTACTTC | CASSRAGRDGETQYF
. | . | TRBJ1-5 | 15 | TRBV5-5 | TGTGCCAGCACGGACAACTCGGGCAGCAATCAGCCCCAGCATTTT | CASTDNSGSNQPQHF
. | . | TRBJ1-2 | 16 | TRBV28 | TGTGCCAGCATCAGCGGACGGAGCCTTAATCTCTATGGCTACACCTTC | CASISGRSLNLYGYTF
. | TRBD1 | TRBJ1-6 | 14 | TRBV12-5 | TGTGCTAGTGCCCGGGACAGGGAGAATTCACCCCTCCACTTT | CASARDRENSPLHF
. | . | TRBJ1-2 | 13 | TRBV6-5 | TGTGCCAGCAGCCGAAACAGGTTCTCTGGCTACACCTTC | CASSRNRFSGYTF
once | . | TRBJ2-7 | 14 | TRBV28 | TGTGCCAGCAGTTTTGGTGACAGGCCCTACGAGCAGTACTTC | CASSFGDRPYEQYF
. | TRBD2 | TRBJ2-7 | 15 | TRBV7-8 | TGTGCCAGCAGCTCAGGGACTAGCGGGGCTCGGGAGCAGTACTTC | CASSSGTSGAREQYF
. | TRBD2 | TRBJ2-7 | 18 | TRBV7-9 | TGTGCCAGCAGCCACGGGAGGGTTAGCGGGGACCCCTCCTACGAGCAGTACTTC | CASSHGRVSGDPSYEQYF
once | . | TRBJ1-2 | 14 | TRBV27 | TGTGCCAGCAGTTTCTCCGGACAGCTCTATGGCTACACCTTC | CASSFSGQLYGYTF